This is a list of T cell receptor beta chains from one sample in a study of blood T cell repertoires in COVID-19. This table comes from immunoSEQ multiplex PCR, and its TCRdb copy is limited to in-frame clones, with some not included. The sample lists 300,000 to 450,000 clones; more than 85% were seen once. Input material: PBMCs or T cells enriched from blood (not recorded which). The receptors stem from a woman in her 30s who had recovered from COVID-19. Each CDR3 is given with its conserved first and last residue. Each record gives: clone size, D gene, V gene, CDR3 protein. The D gene is left open where the match is weak. Rows may omit the clone size; those that give it use once, few, many or a size class.

size: NA; D: TRBD1; V: TRBV18; CDR3: CASSTTPDRGSGYTF
size: NA; D: NA; V: TRBV15; CDR3: CATSTAPGTYNEQFF
size: few; D: TRBD1; V: TRBV5-4; CDR3: CASRLDREHTEAFF
size: NA; D: TRBD2; V: TRBV9; CDR3: CASSAGLVGSYEQYF
size: NA; D: TRBD1; V: TRBV10-3; CDR3: CAISGTGGDYGYTF
size: NA; D: NA; V: TRBV7-2; CDR3: CASSKNSATNEKLFF
size: NA; D: NA; V: TRBV27; CDR3: CASSRGGYYEQYF
size: NA; D: NA; V: TRBV28; CDR3: CASRSLRAFF
size: NA; D: NA; V: TRBV3-1/TRBV3-2; CDR3: CASSQGGGFSYNEQFF
size: once; D: TRBD1; V: TRBV5-1; CDR3: CASSSRTGYNEKLFF
size: few; D: NA; V: TRBV24-1; CDR3: CATSTDTGSIYTGELFF
size: few; D: NA; V: TRBV5-1; CDR3: CASSLARQGNTEAFF
size: NA; D: NA; V: TRBV28; CDR3: CASARVTRGRINTGELFF
size: NA; D: TRBD1; V: TRBV28; CDR3: CASSQAGQGRGYGYTF
size: NA; D: TRBD1; V: TRBV4-2; CDR3: CASSQGGAGGNYGYTF
size: NA; D: NA; V: TRBV13; CDR3: CASSLGLRGGSGNTIYF
size: once; D: TRBD1; V: TRBV4-3; CDR3: CASSQDTGAGYNSPLHF
size: NA; D: NA; V: TRBV7-8; CDR3: CASSHSRDQPQHF
size: NA; D: NA; V: TRBV6-5; CDR3: CASRGLNVDTIYF
size: NA; D: NA; V: TRBV6-6; CDR3: CASSQTHGRTEAFF
size: NA; D: TRBD1; V: TRBV9; CDR3: CASSAAGDSGRYYGYTF
size: NA; D: TRBD2; V: TRBV7-2; CDR3: CASSLAGLAGAYEQYF
size: NA; D: NA; V: TRBV7-9; CDR3: CASSFRRGEGDTDTQYF